The clone carrying this TCR beta chain has only a few counts. Its antigen is not identified. This record belongs to a study of naive and memory T cell subsets. Findings and caveats of the study: From naive to CM, EM and EMRA, diversity decreased and Gini increased. TCR counts from RNA may reflect activation-linked expression changes.

An equimolar mix of two oligonucleotides served as the beta constant-region primer for TRBC1 and TRBC2. An oligonucleotide with the SP2 primer and a 12-nucleotide UMI was ligated to the cDNA 3' end. One entry per CDR3 protein results from TCRdb running MiXCR on the UMI-ligation and nested PCR reads. This table has roughly 91,000 distinct CDR3 sequences, approximately 14% appearing once. This receptor was taken from a human donor in good health. Sequencing was done on a sample of central memory CD4+ T cells from blood.

This chain's CDR3 is CASSSRMTGYGYTF. The CDR3 nucleotides read TGTGCCAGCAGTTCCCGAATGACAGGGTATGGCTACACCTTC. The V and J genes are TRBV12-3 or TRBV12-4 and TRBJ1-2, with 7 positions matching TRBD1. With V trimmed by 4 bases and J by 5 bases, 7 bases remained unmatched. CDR3 length equals 14 residues.